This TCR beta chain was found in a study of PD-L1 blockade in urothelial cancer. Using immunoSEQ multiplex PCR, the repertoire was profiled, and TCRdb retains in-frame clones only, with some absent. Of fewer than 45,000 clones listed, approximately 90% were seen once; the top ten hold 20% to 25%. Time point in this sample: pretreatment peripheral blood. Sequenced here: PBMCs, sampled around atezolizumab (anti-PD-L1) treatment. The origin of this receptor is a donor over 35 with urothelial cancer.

CDR3 in amino acids: CAPGGDRAFKDTQYF. The CDR3 bases are TGTGCCCCAGGGGGGGACAGGGCTTTCAAAGATACGCAGTATTTT. The chain employs TRBV21-1 and TRBJ2-3; TRBD1 is taken as the D call from the table, unchecked against the DNA. TRBV21-1 is shown as a pseudogene. The CDR3 is 15 amino acids.